This TCR beta chain emerged from a study of T-cell reconstitution after alpha-beta-depleted transplantation in children. Study-level findings and limits: Expanded graft clones, several hundred of them, were reportedly the source of alpha-beta T cells about two months after transplant. At one year after transplant, newly produced T cells mostly accounted for T-cell counts and diversity. The study traced high day-60 TCRbeta diversity in some patients to surviving recipient T cells and thymic progenitors.

Turning to this clonotype: Its specificity is unknown.

Researchers prepared the TCRbeta library using unique molecular identifiers, the study reports. In TCRdb, the PCR reads were re-called with MiXCR into one record per CDR3 protein. Of approximately 500,000 distinct CDR3 sequences detected, 25% to 30% appear once; the ten largest clones hold about 35%. The germline CDR1 and CDR2 sequences are LNHDA and SQIVND (reference sequence). V lost 3 bases, J lost 0 bases, and 11 bases stayed unmatched. The CDR3 has 19 residues. The V call is TRBV19, the J call TRBJ2-1; 10 nucleotides align to TRBD2. The clonotype was recovered from a boy in the first two years of life with Wiskott-Aldrich syndrome, due to receive a stem cell transplant. This specimen consisted of PBMCs, obtained before TCRalphabeta/CD19-depleted stem cell transplant. The CDR3 coding sequence is TGTGCCAGTAGTATTAGGTGGCTAGCGGGAGTAAGCTCCTACAATGAGCAGTTCTTC. Translating gives CASSIRWLAGVSSYNEQFF.